This T cell receptor (beta chain) was found in a study of blood T cells in healthy people across ages (dated by TCRdb to between 2015 and 2016). Context from the whole study: In model experiments, template switching captured about one uniquely barcoded TCR beta cDNA molecule for every two T cells. Using deep sequencing normalized with unique cDNA molecular identifiers, the study measured how TCR beta repertoire diversity changes with age. The donors were divided into four age groups: young (average around 15 years), middle-aged (under 40), aged (around 59) and long-lived (82). Donors of different ages were randomly distributed across sequencing lanes to avoid experimental bias. Two additional independent replicas of 1 million unique cDNA reads from the same blood draw were analyzed for two donors (one aged 18 to 30 and one aged 80 or older).

Donors were 30 to 45 systemically healthy Caucasian individuals from Russia aged roughly 6 to 90 years. Ten milliliters of peripheral blood were drawn from each donor into EDTA-treated Vacutainer tubes. PBMCs were isolated by Ficoll-Paque density-gradient centrifugation, with at least 6 million obtained per sample. Trizol reagent was used to extract total RNA from the PBMCs, yielding at least 5.5 micrograms per sample. The percentages of naive CD45RAhigh/CD27high T cells were determined by flow cytometry on a PBMC aliquot from every donor. Libraries came from 5' RACE. For sequencing, an Illumina HiSeq 2500 was employed. A second PCR of about 6 to 11 cycles was performed with a sample-barcoded 5' primer and a J-beta primer mix. A unique molecular identifier was introduced onto each TCR beta cDNA molecule by a template-switch 5' adaptor carrying 12 random nucleotides. Each sample yielded at least 2.5 million CDR3-containing paired-end reads. All of the RNA was converted into first-strand cDNA using the Mint cDNA synthesis kit, with a TRBC-specific oligonucleotide serving as the primer. All cDNA was treated with uracil-DNA glycosylase and then went through a first 18-cycle PCR with the universal primers M1SS and BC2_uni_R. As for how the authors treated the data: Each sample was normalized by randomly selecting 1 million high-quality reads, each carrying a distinct molecular identifier. Reads with shared molecular identifiers were discarded instead of being binned into consensus sequences. MiTCR, set to a Q25 quality threshold and the strictest error-elimination algorithm, was used for CDR3 identification, clonotype clustering and error correction. A nonparametric unseen species model with Euler transformation was used to estimate a lower bound on total TCR beta diversity. TCRdb redid the processing of the public reads, applying fastp at Q25 and MiXCR, and retained in-frame beta chains. Merged by CDR3 protein, the rows form single entries marked with the most common genes and DNA. The V and J calls were determined by TCRdb, not by the authors. The sample table contains under 1,000,000 distinct CDR3 sequences; only one count was recorded for around 50% of them. The top ten hold around 18% of the sample.

General study outcomes and caveats: Compared with the aged group, more naive CD4+ T cells, fewer expanded clones and increased TCR diversity were shown by the long-lived group, suggesting age selection. Estimates of total diversity based on one million sequenced T cells were considered lower bounds and underestimates. Because profiling used bulk unsorted PBMCs, naive and antigen-experienced compartments could not be compared conclusively. As age increased, observed TCR beta diversity per million T cells dropped in a roughly linear way, and a significant reduction was already evident by age about 40. The percentage of naive T cells measured by flow cytometry correlated strongly with observed TCR beta diversity. Donor CMV infection status was unknown, potentially confounding age-related changes in expanded clonotypes.

V loses 6 bases, J loses 4 bases, and the germline ends lie 8 bases apart. The CDR3 holds 12 amino acids from the cysteine to the phenylalanine. Only the CDR3 DNA stays, 36 bases, in frame from base 1. As for this clonotype: Its antigen has not been determined. The record has no base qualities; no much larger clone is one base away.

This clonotype was obtained from an elderly man in good health. Rearrangement joined TRBV12-3 or TRBV12-4 to TRBJ2-3; no D gene call is confident. The sample taken for sequencing was blood. The nucleotide sequence reads as follows: TGTGCCAGCAGGTTCGGGTCAGATACGCAGTATTTT. Translated, it reads CASRFGSDTQYF.